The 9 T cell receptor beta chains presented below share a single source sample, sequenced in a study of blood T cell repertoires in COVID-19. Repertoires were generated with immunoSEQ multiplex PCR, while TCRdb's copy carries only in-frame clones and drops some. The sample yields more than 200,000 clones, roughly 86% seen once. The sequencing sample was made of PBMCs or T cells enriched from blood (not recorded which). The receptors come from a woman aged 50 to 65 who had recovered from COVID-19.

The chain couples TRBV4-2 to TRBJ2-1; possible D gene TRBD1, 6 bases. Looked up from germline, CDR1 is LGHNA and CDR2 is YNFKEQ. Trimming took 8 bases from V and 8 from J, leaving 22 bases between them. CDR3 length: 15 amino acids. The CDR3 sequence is CASRSKGEGSDEQFF. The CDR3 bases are TGTGCCAGCCGCTCTAAGGGGGAAGGGTCGGATGAGCAGTTCTTC.

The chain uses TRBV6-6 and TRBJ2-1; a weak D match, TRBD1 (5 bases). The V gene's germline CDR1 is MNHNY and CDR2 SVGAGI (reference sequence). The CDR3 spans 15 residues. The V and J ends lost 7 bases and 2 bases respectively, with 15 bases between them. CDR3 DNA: TGTGCCAGCACCACGACCAGGGATACCTACAATGAGCAGTTCTTC. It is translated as CASTTTRDTYNEQFF.

The CDR3 reads CATTSLGGSEAFF. CDR3 DNA: TGTGCCACTACATCATTGGGGGGTTCCGAAGCTTTCTTT. V usage is TRBV19 and J usage is TRBJ1-1; D may be TRBD1 (5 bases). The CDR3 totals 13 residues. CDR1 LNHDA and CDR2 SQIVND come from the germline V gene (reference sequence). V lost 10 bases to trimming and J lost 8 bases, with 20 bases between them.

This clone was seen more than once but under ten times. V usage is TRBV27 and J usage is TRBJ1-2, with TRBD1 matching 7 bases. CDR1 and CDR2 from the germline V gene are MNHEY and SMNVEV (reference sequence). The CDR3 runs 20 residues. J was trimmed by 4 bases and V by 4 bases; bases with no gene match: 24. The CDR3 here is CASSSYTSLGTVQLLYGYTF. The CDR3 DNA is TGTGCCAGCAGTTCTTATACCTCTCTCGGGACAGTGCAACTTCTCTATGGCTACACCTTC.

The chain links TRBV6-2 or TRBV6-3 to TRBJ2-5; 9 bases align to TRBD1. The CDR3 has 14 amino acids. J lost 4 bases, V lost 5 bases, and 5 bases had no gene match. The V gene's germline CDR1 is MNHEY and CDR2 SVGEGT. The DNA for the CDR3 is TGTGCCAGCAGTACGGGGACAGGGCGAGAGACCCAGTACTTC. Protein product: CASSTGTGRETQYF.

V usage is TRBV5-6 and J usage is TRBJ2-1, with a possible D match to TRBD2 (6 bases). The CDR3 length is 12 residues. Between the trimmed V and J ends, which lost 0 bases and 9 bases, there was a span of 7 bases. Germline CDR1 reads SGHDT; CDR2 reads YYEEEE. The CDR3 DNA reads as TGTGCCAGCAGCTTGGCAGCGGGTGAGCAGTTCTTC. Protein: CASSLAAGEQFF.

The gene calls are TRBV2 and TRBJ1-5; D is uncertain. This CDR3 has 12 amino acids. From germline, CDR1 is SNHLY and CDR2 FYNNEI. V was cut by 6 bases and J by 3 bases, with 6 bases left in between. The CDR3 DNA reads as TGTGCCAGCAGGGACTACAATCAGCCCCAGCATTTT. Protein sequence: CASRDYNQPQHF. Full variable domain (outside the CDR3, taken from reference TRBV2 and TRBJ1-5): EPEVTQTPSHQVTQMGQEVILRCVPISNHLYFYWYRQILGQKVEFLVSFYNNEISEKSEIFDDQFSVERPDGSNFTLKIRSTKLEDSAMYFCASRDYNQPQHFGDGTRLSIL.

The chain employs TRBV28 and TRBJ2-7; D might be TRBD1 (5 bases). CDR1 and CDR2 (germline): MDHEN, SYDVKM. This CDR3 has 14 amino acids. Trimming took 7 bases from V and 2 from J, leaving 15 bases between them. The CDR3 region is CASIGAAPPYEQYF. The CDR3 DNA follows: TGTGCCAGCATTGGGGCGGCCCCCCCCTACGAGCAGTACTTC.

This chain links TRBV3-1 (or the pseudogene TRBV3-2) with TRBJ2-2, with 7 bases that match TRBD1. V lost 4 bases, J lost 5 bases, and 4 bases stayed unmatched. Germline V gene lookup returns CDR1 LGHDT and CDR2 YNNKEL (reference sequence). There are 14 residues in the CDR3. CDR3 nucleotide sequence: TGTGCCAGCAGCCGACAGGGTAGTACCGGGGAGCTGTTTTTT. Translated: CASSRQGSTGELFF.